The 2 T cell receptor beta chains below come from one sample, sequenced in a study of blood T cells in healthy people across ages. The use of a sample-barcoded 5' primer and a J-beta primer mix characterized a second PCR of 7 to 11 cycles. TCRdb reprocessed the 5' RACE reads via MiXCR and lists one record per CDR3 protein. The data hold under 950,000 distinct CDR3 sequences, with about 20% observed a single time. Sequenced material: blood. The receptors shown here come from a man aged 65 to 85 in good health.

The chain links TRBV6-6 to TRBJ1-2, with D possibly being TRBD1 (6 bases). Germline V gene lookup returns CDR1 MNHNY and CDR2 SVGAGI (reference sequence). This CDR3 is 14 amino acids long. Trimming took 6 bases from V and 3 from J, leaving 14 bases between them. CDR3 protein: CASSLPGEYYGYTF. The CDR3 bases are TGTGCCAGCAGCTTACCAGGGGAATACTATGGCTACACCTTC.

The rearrangement uses TRBV5-1 and TRBJ2-1; D is tentatively TRBD1 or TRBD2 (5 bases each). Trimming left V 6 bases short and J 1 base short, with 14 bases between. The germline V gene has CDR1 SGHRS and CDR2 YFSETQ. This CDR3 comprises 15 residues. CDR3 loop: CASTNFEGSYNEQFF. In nucleotides, the CDR3 is TGCGCCAGCACCAACTTCGAGGGGTCCTACAATGAGCAGTTCTTC.